The present TCR beta chain was sequenced within a study of CD4 T cells in relation to SARS-CoV-2 and coronaviruses (dated by TCRdb to 2020 to 2023). Background on the whole study: In the ViraFEST assay, PBMCs were cultured with antigen for approximately 10 days, after which TCR beta CDR3s were sequenced to identify antigen-specific clonal expansions. An HIV-1 Nef peptide pool or a culture without peptide was used as the negative reference condition. Patient-derived lymphoblastoid cell lines were used to map the HLA restriction of shared crossreactive spike epitopes. At the level of individual TCR clonotypes, the study measured memory CD4+ T cell crossreactivity between SARS-CoV-2 spike protein and common cold coronavirus spike proteins. Samples from three pre-COVID donors and the naive versus memory experiments were sequenced with the Adaptive Biotechnologies TCR-sequencing kit; other data were Illumina-based. A different TCR-beta assay, based on Illumina, was used to sequence expansion assays from other donors in the study. The study at large found these results: In roughly two thirds of donors, memory CD4+ clonotypes turned up that crossrecognized SARS-CoV-2 and at least one common cold coronavirus spike. The study was constrained by small numbers of patients and of tested TCRs. Crossreactivity analysis centred on spike protein, so crossreactivity against other viral proteins was not assessed. Pre-pandemic and post-infection samples were not both contributed by any donor, so tracing of the source of pre-existing responses was limited. Significantly weaker SARS-CoV-2-driven expansion was shown by crossreactive clones than by monoreactive clones, consistent with antigenic imprinting.

Libraries were constructed by the immunoSEQ multiplex PCR assay. The source study handled its data this way. During preprocessing, nonproductive sequences were removed, along with CDR3s that did not begin with C, did not end with F or W, or were shorter than 7 amino acids. The MANAFEST web app was used to call antigen-specific clonotypes on the basis of expansion compared with the reference and with other culture wells. A clone counted as positive if significantly expanded in 2 of 3 replicate wells versus the reference culture at FDR below 0.05. Positive clones also required significant expansion versus all other tandem wells and an odds ratio above 5. Pairwise Levenshtein distance, computed with the stringdist R package after three terminal residues were trimmed from each end, was used as the measure of CDR3 homology. TCRdb took this table from immuneACCESS and kept in-frame rearrangements with V and J called. Such tables lack part of the clones; where checked against another copy, unresolved V genes explain under half of the gap, and the rest is unexplained. The DNA was the basis for D and trimming; V, J and clone size are from that table. This sample is represented by 18,000 or so clones; approximately 78% of them were singletons. The ten most abundant clones make up roughly 20% of the sample.

CD4+ T cells from unexposed donors were collected before the COVID-19 pandemic (2011-2018). Following 10 days of culture, the EasySep CD4+ T cell isolation kit was used to isolate CD4+ T cells. As far as cell numbers permitted, CD4+ T cells from unexposed donors were tested for reactivity against SARS-CoV-2 S and N as well as four spike pools from common cold coronaviruses. Approximately 1.8 million PBMCs per well were cultured in IMDM with around 5% human AB serum and 8.5 to 10 IU/ml IL-2. Half of the culture medium was replaced with fresh IL-2-containing medium on days 3 and 7. In general, triplicate replicate wells were used for every peptide culture condition. Leukapheresis product for the unexposed donors was bought commercially. PBMCs were isolated from leukapheresis product or whole blood by Ficoll-Paque PLUS gradient centrifugation. PBMCs were either cryopreserved at -140 degrees C or used fresh in the expansion assay. The QIAamp Micro DNA Kit was used to extract genomic DNA from the CD4+ T cells.

The germline V gene encodes CDR1 ENHRY and CDR2 SYGVKD. The CDR3, from cysteine to phenylalanine, totals 21 residues. This entry keeps only the CDR3 DNA: 63 bases, framed from base 1. The germline V end is reduced by 3 bases and the J end by 0 bases; junction bases left unmatched: 10. Turning to this clone: Its specific antigen is unknown. No qualities accompany the bases; no much larger clone lies one base away.

The receptor's source is a human donor in good health. Sequenced sample: CD4+ T cells from PBMCs, cultured in vitro. The V and J genes are TRBV10-3 and TRBJ2-6; 14 central bases correspond to TRBD2. The CDR3 amino acid sequence is: CAISDLRQGTSGSSGANVLTF. The nucleotides are TGTGCCATCAGTGATTTGAGACAGGGGACTAGCGGGAGCTCTGGGGCCAACGTCCTGACTTTC.